Listed below are T cell receptor beta chains from one sample, sequenced in a study of a mutant IDH1 vaccine in newly diagnosed glioma. The antigens for these receptors are not known. TCRdb's copy holds only in-frame clones and misses some; the assay was immunoSEQ multiplex PCR. The table has tens of thousands of clones, under 90% seen once. This specimen consisted of PBMCs, obtained from a glioma patient whose treatment included an IDH1 peptide vaccine. All receptors come from a man aged 25 to 40 with glioma. The conserved cysteine and the conserved F or W are not part of the CDR3 here. D genes are given only for firm matches.

V gene: TRBV2
J gene: TRBJ2-7
D gene: NA
CDR3 protein: ASIKDRYEQY

V gene: TRBV2
J gene: TRBJ2-1
D gene: NA
CDR3 protein: ASSEQGGSEQF

V gene: TRBV14
J gene: TRBJ1-4
D gene: NA
CDR3 protein: ASSMRGAEKLF

V gene: TRBV18
J gene: TRBJ2-5
D gene: NA
CDR3 protein: ASSPQGGETQY

V gene: TRBV19
J gene: TRBJ1-6
D gene: NA
CDR3 protein: ASSKQGVLPPLH

V gene: TRBV7-9
J gene: TRBJ1-4
D gene: TRBD1
CDR3 protein: ASFGQGATNEKLF

V gene: TRBV19
J gene: TRBJ1-1
D gene: NA
CDR3 protein: ASSIVMNTEAF

V gene: TRBV18
J gene: TRBJ2-1
D gene: NA
CDR3 protein: ASSPGAYNEQF

V gene: TRBV15
J gene: TRBJ2-3
D gene: NA
CDR3 protein: ATSWTMGTDTQY

V gene: TRBV11-2
J gene: TRBJ2-1
D gene: NA
CDR3 protein: ASSQFVDVVGKF

V gene: TRBV18
J gene: TRBJ2-7
D gene: NA
CDR3 protein: ASSPRRTSYEQY

V gene: TRBV27
J gene: TRBJ1-5
D gene: NA
CDR3 protein: ASRSWGQPQH

V gene: TRBV15
J gene: TRBJ1-3
D gene: NA
CDR3 protein: ATSMWQDYSGNTIY

V gene: TRBV20-1
J gene: TRBJ2-5
D gene: NA
CDR3 protein: SASQGRY

V gene: TRBV7-8
J gene: TRBJ1-1
D gene: NA
CDR3 protein: ASSLVRRQSTEAF

V gene: TRBV7-7
J gene: TRBJ1-1
D gene: NA
CDR3 protein: ASSAYDGVNTEAF

V gene: TRBV5-1
J gene: TRBJ1-4
D gene: NA
CDR3 protein: ASSYGLTGQSEKLF

V gene: TRBV5-5
J gene: TRBJ1-6
D gene: TRBD1
CDR3 protein: ASSFTGGANSPLH

V gene: TRBV29-1
J gene: TRBJ1-3
D gene: NA
CDR3 protein: SVRGGLGSFGNTIY

V gene: TRBV2
J gene: TRBJ2-2
D gene: NA
CDR3 protein: ASSEARGSLTGELF

V gene: TRBV9
J gene: TRBJ1-4
D gene: NA
CDR3 protein: ASSATQATNEKLF

V gene: TRBV7-2
J gene: TRBJ2-1
D gene: NA
CDR3 protein: ASSSQWYNEQF

V gene: TRBV6-6
J gene: TRBJ2-1
D gene: NA
CDR3 protein: ASSYYDGSNEQF

V gene: TRBV7-9
J gene: TRBJ2-7
D gene: TRBD1
CDR3 protein: ASSFGTGLGEQY

V gene: TRBV7-2
J gene: TRBJ2-5
D gene: NA
CDR3 protein: ASSSPGSGQQKY

V gene: TRBV5-6
J gene: TRBJ1-2
D gene: NA
CDR3 protein: ASSAPPGKGSYGYT

V gene: TRBV7-8
J gene: TRBJ2-7
D gene: TRBD1
CDR3 protein: ASSLAAVTGGRNYEQY

V gene: TRBV19
J gene: TRBJ2-7
D gene: TRBD2
CDR3 protein: ASSTLAGGRYEQY

V gene: TRBV27
J gene: TRBJ2-5
D gene: NA
CDR3 protein: ASSSGIRVQETQY

V gene: TRBV10-3
J gene: TRBJ2-2
D gene: TRBD1
CDR3 protein: AISETGAGTGELF

V gene: TRBV30
J gene: TRBJ2-3
D gene: NA
CDR3 protein: AWSGRLGDTQY

V gene: TRBV27
J gene: TRBJ1-5
D gene: TRBD1
CDR3 protein: ASSPLGTGTQPQH

V gene: TRBV18
J gene: TRBJ1-5
D gene: NA
CDR3 protein: ASSLGGGWGNQPQH

V gene: TRBV11-2
J gene: TRBJ2-1
D gene: NA
CDR3 protein: ASSYGPRLL

V gene: TRBV18
J gene: TRBJ1-1
D gene: NA
CDR3 protein: ASSPDLTGTEAF

V gene: TRBV5-5
J gene: TRBJ2-3
D gene: NA
CDR3 protein: ASSLGPRGFTDTQY

V gene: TRBV5-6
J gene: TRBJ2-1
D gene: TRBD1
CDR3 protein: ASSMGTGYNEQF

V gene: TRBV6-5
J gene: TRBJ1-2
D gene: TRBD1
CDR3 protein: ASRKQGEVGNGYT

V gene: TRBV19
J gene: TRBJ1-2
D gene: NA
CDR3 protein: ASSGRGASYGYT

V gene: TRBV15
J gene: TRBJ2-1
D gene: NA
CDR3 protein: ATSRGDPPEQF

V gene: TRBV6-1
J gene: TRBJ1-1
D gene: NA
CDR3 protein: ASTETRNTEAF

V gene: TRBV5-1
J gene: NA
D gene: NA
CDR3 protein: ASSLRARSSYEQY

V gene: TRBV10-1
J gene: TRBJ2-1
D gene: NA
CDR3 protein: ASSESGQKAYNEQF

V gene: TRBV19
J gene: TRBJ1-2
D gene: TRBD1
CDR3 protein: ASSRTGGGGYT

V gene: TRBV7-8
J gene: TRBJ2-1
D gene: NA
CDR3 protein: ASSLGDAGGYNEQF

V gene: TRBV7-6
J gene: TRBJ2-2
D gene: NA
CDR3 protein: ASSLSGNTGELF

V gene: TRBV25-1
J gene: TRBJ2-2
D gene: NA
CDR3 protein: ASLPGKGITGELF

V gene: TRBV19
J gene: TRBJ2-1
D gene: NA
CDR3 protein: ASSPHPGWNEQF

V gene: TRBV27
J gene: TRBJ2-2
D gene: NA
CDR3 protein: ASSLRQGRNTGELF

V gene: TRBV27
J gene: TRBJ2-1
D gene: TRBD2
CDR3 protein: ASSLFPTSGNEQF

V gene: TRBV4-1
J gene: TRBJ1-4
D gene: NA
CDR3 protein: ASSQEKDRWARANEKLF

V gene: TRBV2
J gene: TRBJ1-2
D gene: NA
CDR3 protein: ASSEGLWGGYT